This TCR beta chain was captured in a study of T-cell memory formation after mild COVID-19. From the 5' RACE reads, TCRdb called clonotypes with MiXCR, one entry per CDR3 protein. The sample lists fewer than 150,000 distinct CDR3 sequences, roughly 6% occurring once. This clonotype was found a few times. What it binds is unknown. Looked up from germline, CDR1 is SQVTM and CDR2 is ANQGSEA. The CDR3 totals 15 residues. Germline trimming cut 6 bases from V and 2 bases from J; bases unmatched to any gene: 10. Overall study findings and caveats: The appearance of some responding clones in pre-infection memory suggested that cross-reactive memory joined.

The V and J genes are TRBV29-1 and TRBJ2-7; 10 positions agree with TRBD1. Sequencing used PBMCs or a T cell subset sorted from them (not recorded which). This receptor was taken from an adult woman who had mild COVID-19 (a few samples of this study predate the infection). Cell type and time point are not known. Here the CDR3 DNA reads TGCAGCGTACATAAGGCGGGGACAGGGGCCTACGAGCAGTACTTC. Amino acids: CSVHKAGTGAYEQYF.